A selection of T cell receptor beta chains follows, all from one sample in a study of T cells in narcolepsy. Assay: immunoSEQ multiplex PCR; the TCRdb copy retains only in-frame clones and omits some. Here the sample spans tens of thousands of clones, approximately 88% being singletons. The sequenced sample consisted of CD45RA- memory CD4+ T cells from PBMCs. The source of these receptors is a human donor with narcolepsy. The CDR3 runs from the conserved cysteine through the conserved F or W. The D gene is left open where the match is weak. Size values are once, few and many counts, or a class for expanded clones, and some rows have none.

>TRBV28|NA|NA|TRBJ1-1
CASSPETGRNTEAFF
TGTGCCAGCAGTCCCGAAACCGGACGGAACACTGAAGCTTTCTTT
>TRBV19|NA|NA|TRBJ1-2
CASSIGGTGGYGYTF
TGTGCCAGTAGTATCGGGGGAACCGGGGGCTATGGCTACACCTTC
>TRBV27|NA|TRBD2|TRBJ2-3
CASSSESGGAVDTQYF
TGTGCCAGCAGTTCTGAGAGCGGGGGGGCGGTAGATACGCAGTATTTT
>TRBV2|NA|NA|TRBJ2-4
CASSSGNIQYF
TGTGCCAGCAGTTCCGGAAACATTCAGTACTTC
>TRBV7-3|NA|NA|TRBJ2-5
CASSLLIYRAKRETQYF
TGTGCCAGCAGCTTACTAATATACAGGGCGAAGCGGGAGACCCAGTACTTC
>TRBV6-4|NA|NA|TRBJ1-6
CASSEGTNRGSPLHF
TGTGCCAGCAGTGAAGGCACAAATCGGGGCTCACCCCTCCACTTT
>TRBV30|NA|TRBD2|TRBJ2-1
CAWRVAGGQNEQFF
TGTGCCTGGAGGGTAGCGGGAGGGCAGAATGAGCAGTTCTTC
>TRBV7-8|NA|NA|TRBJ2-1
CASSLGGRRGSSYNEQFF
TGTGCCAGCAGCTTAGGGGGGCGGCGGGGCAGCTCCTACAATGAGCAGTTCTTC
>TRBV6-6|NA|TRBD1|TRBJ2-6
CAARDRDLRANVLTF
TGTGCCGCCCGGGACAGGGATCTTCGGGCCAACGTCCTGACTTTC
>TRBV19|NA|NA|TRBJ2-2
CASSISTATGELFF
TGTGCCAGTAGTATCTCGACAGCCACCGGGGAGCTGTTTTTT
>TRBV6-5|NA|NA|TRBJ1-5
CASSYGQGSNQPQHF
TGTGCCAGCAGTTACGGGCAGGGAAGCAATCAGCCCCAGCATTTT
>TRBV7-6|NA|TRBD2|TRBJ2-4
CASSPEWGGLAGVIQYF
TGTGCCAGCAGCCCCGAATGGGGTGGACTAGCGGGGGTCATTCAGTACTTC
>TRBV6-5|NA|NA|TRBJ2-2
CASDGTNTGELFF
TGTGCCAGCGACGGTACGAACACCGGGGAGCTGTTTTTT
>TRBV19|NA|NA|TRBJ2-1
CASSSGENRDEQFF
TGTGCCAGTAGTTCGGGGGAGAACAGGGATGAGCAGTTCTTC
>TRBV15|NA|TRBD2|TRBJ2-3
CATSRKRESDTQYF
TGTGCCACCAGCAGAAAGCGGGAGTCAGATACGCAGTATTTT
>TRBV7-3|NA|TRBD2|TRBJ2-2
CASSNQPSGMNTGELFF
TGTGCCAGCAGCAATCAACCTAGCGGGATGAACACCGGGGAGCTGTTTTTT
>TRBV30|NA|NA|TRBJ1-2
CAGGRQGESYTF
TGTGCTGGAGGGCGCCAGGGTGAAAGCTACACCTTC
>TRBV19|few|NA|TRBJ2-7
CASSISGRGFYEQYF
TGTGCCAGTAGTATTTCTGGGCGGGGATTCTACGAGCAGTACTTC
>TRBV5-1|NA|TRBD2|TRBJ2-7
CASSSQTSGRALYEQYF
TGCGCCAGCAGCTCTCAGACTAGCGGGAGGGCCCTCTACGAGCAGTACTTC
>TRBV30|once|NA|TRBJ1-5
CAWSVRGQGQPQHF
TGTGCCTGGAGTGTAAGAGGGCAAGGTCAGCCCCAGCATTTT
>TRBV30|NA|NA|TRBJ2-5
CAWSVRPGLRETQYF
TGTGCCTGGAGTGTACGACCGGGATTACGAGAGACCCAGTACTTC
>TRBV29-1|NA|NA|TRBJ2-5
CSAGPETQYF
TGCAGTGCTGGCCCGGAGACCCAGTACTTC
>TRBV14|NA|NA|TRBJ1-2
CASSQGAGYYGYTF
TGTGCCAGCAGCCAAGGGGCAGGATACTATGGCTACACCTTC
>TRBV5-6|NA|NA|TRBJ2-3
CASSFTRGSTDTQYF
TGTGCCAGCAGCTTTACTAGGGGAAGCACAGATACGCAGTATTTT
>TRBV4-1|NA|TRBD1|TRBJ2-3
CASSQIGTGTDTQYF
TGCGCCAGCAGCCAGATAGGGACAGGGACAGATACGCAGTATTTT
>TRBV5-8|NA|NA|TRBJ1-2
CASSLNRDYGYTF
TGTGCCAGCAGCTTGAACAGAGACTATGGCTACACCTTC
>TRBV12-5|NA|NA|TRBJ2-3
CASGQGGTDTQYF
TGTGCTAGTGGCCAAGGGGGTACAGATACGCAGTATTTT
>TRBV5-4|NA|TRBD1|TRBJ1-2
CASSPGGRQGSGYTF
TGTGCCAGCAGCCCAGGGGGTAGACAGGGATCAGGCTACACCTTC
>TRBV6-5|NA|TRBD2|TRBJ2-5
CASSGGGLAEETQYF
TGTGCCAGCAGTGGAGGAGGACTAGCGGAAGAGACCCAGTACTTC
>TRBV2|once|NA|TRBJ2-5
CASKADQETQYF
TGTGCCAGCAAGGCGGATCAAGAGACCCAGTACTTC
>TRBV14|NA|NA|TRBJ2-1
CASSLAPWRGLINEQFF
TGTGCCAGCAGCCTCGCCCCATGGCGGGGTCTCATCAATGAGCAGTTCTTC
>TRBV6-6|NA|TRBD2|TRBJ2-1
CASGTIAGQNYNEQFF
TGTGCCAGCGGTACTATAGCGGGGCAGAACTACAATGAGCAGTTCTTC
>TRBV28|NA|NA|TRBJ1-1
CASSPPSSINTEAFF
TGTGCCAGCAGTCCCCCCTCCTCCATCAACACTGAAGCTTTCTTT
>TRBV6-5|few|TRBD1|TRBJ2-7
CASTGGSEQYF
TGTGCCAGTACAGGGGGCTCCGAGCAGTACTTC
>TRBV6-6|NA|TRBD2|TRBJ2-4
CASSWGGVAKNIQYF
TGTGCCAGCAGTTGGGGGGGAGTAGCCAAAAACATTCAGTACTTC
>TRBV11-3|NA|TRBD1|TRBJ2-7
CASSKGTGRYEQYF
TGTGCCAGCAGCAAAGGGACAGGGAGGTACGAGCAGTACTTC
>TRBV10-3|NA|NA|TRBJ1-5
CAISESSGNQPQHF
TGTGCCATCAGTGAGTCGAGTGGTAATCAGCCCCAGCATTTT
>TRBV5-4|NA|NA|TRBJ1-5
CASSLGAGGNQPQHF
TGTGCCAGCAGCTTAGGAGCGGGGGGCAATCAGCCCCAGCATTTT
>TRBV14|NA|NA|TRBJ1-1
CASSNTGEAFF
TGTGCCAGCAGCAACACAGGAGAAGCTTTCTTT
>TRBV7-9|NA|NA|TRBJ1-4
CASSPDNEKLFF
TGTGCCAGCAGCCCCGATAATGAAAAACTGTTTTTT
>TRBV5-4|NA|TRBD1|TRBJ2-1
CASRPTGDSSYNEQFF
TGTGCCAGCAGGCCTACAGGGGATAGCTCCTACAATGAGCAGTTCTTC
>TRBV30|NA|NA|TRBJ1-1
CAWKGSGQNTEAFF
TGTGCCTGGAAGGGGTCAGGGCAAAACACTGAAGCCTTCTTT
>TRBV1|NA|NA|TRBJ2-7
CTSSQEGGGGVLVEQYF
TGCACCAGCAGCCAAGAAGGGGGCGGGGGCGTACTCGTCGAGCAGTACTTC
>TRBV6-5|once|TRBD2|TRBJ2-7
CASSLAGGQVYEQYF
TGTGCCAGCAGTCTAGCGGGAGGCCAAGTCTACGAGCAGTACTTC
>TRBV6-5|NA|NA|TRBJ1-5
CASFGANNQPQHF
TGTGCCAGCTTCGGGGCCAACAATCAGCCCCAGCATTTT
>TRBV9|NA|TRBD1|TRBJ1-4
CASSSRTGNEKLFF
TGTGCCAGCAGCTCACGGACAGGGAATGAAAAACTGTTTTTT
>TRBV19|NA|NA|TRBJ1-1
CASRGLIENTEAFF
TGTGCCAGTAGGGGACTTATCGAGAACACTGAAGCTTTCTTT
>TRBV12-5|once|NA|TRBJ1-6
CASGPGIGNSPLHF
TGTGCTAGTGGCCCAGGGATAGGTAATTCACCCCTCCACTTT